This record concerns one T cell receptor beta chain sequence. Antigen unknown. Primers: 60 Vbeta forward and 13 Jbeta reverse. TCRdb's copy holds only in-frame clones and misses some; the assay was immunoSEQ multiplex PCR. The sample lists approximately 53,000 clones, approximately 70% occurring once. The data belong to a study of cytomegalovirus exposure and HLA in healthy donors. The germline CDR1 and CDR2 sequences are MDHEN and SYDVKM. The CDR3 covers 15 residues. V was trimmed by 10 bases and J by 0 bases, leaving 13 bases between them. Study-wide results and limits: Common viral pathogens were later found to be apparently linked to several of the most significant clusters.

Donors consisted of healthy bone marrow donors. The sequence was collected from a woman in her fifties or sixties in good health and CMV-seronegative. The chain carries TRBV28 and TRBJ1-6, with D perhaps matching TRBD1 (6 bases). Sequencing was done on a sample of PBMCs. The CDR3 DNA reads TGTGCCACGGGAGGGGGGAGCTCCTATAATTCACCCCTCCACTTT. Translation: CATGGGSSYNSPLHF.